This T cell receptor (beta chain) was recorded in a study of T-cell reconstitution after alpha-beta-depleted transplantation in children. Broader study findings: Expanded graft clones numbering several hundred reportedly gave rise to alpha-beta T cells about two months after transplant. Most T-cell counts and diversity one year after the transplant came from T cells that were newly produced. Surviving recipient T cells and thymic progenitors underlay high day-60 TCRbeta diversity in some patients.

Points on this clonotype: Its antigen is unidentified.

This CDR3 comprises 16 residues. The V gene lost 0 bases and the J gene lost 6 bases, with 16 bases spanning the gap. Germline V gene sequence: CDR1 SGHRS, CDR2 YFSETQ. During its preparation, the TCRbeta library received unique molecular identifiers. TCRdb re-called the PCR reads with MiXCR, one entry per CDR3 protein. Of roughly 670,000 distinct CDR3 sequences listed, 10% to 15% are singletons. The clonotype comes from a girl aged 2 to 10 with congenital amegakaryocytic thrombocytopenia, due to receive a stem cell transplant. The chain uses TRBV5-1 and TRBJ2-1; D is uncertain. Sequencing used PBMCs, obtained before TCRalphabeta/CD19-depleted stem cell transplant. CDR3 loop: CASSLVGLGRVNEQFF. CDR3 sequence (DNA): TGCGCCAGCAGCTTGGTCGGTCTAGGAAGGGTCAATGAGCAGTTCTTC.